The table lists the clone carrying this TCR beta chain with a few counts. Its antigen is unknown. The investigators reverse transcribed all of the isolated RNA, so they sequenced expressed TCRB transcripts. Assay used: immunoSEQ multiplex PCR; TCRdb lists only in-frame clones, some missing. The data contain around 45,000 clones, around 45% of them singletons. Every donor provided one heparinised blood draw, which averaged roughly 120 mL. The data are from a study of beta chain features in type 1 diabetes. General study points: Type 1 diabetes patients showed a moderate but significant shortening of TCRB CDR3s in all four CD4+ subsets.

Germline V gene lookup returns CDR1 SGHRS and CDR2 YFSETQ. The CDR3 loop spans 15 amino acids. V lost 3 bases, J lost 0 bases, and 12 bases lay in between. Sequencing was done on a sample of stem cell memory CD4+ T cells from blood. The receptor was derived from a man aged 25-45 years with type 1 diabetes. The chain couples TRBV5-1 to TRBJ1-2; TRBD1 is a possible D gene (5 bases). The DNA for the CDR3 is TGCGCCAGCAGCTCAGGGTCGGTTTCTAACTATGGCTACACCTTC. Encoded protein: CASSSGSVSNYGYTF.